This paragraph reports one TCR beta chain. Clones were read by immunoSEQ multiplex PCR, and TCRdb kept only the in-frame ones, dropping some. The sample yields around 580,000 clones, about 98% seen once. This sample is part of a study of shared clonotypes between healthy human individuals. Naive-designated CD8 cells lacked CD45RO, were positively enriched for CCR7, and omitted terminally differentiated effector memory CD45RA+ cells. The clonotype comes from a man aged 30-40 years in good health. Sequenced input: naive CD8+ T cells sorted from blood.

CDR3 bases: TGTGCCAGCAGCTCAAGACAGGGCGTATCAGATACGCAGTATTTT. Its protein is CASSSRQGVSDTQYF. V and J are TRBV11-3 and TRBJ2-3, with TRBD1 identical over 7 bases. This CDR3 is built from 15 residues. V gave up 4 bases and J gave up 4 bases; unmatched junction bases: 8. CDR1 SGHNT and CDR2 YENEEA come from the germline V gene.